One and the same sample provided the 3 T cell receptor beta chains below, sequenced in a study of blood T cell repertoires in COVID-19. Repertoires were generated with immunoSEQ multiplex PCR, while TCRdb's copy carries only in-frame clones and drops some. The profile shows just under 350,000 clones, more than 70% of them singletons. Input material: peripheral blood. The source of these receptors is a woman aged 65 to 85 with COVID-19, enrolled during active disease.

This clone was seen ten or more times. V and J are TRBV2 and TRBJ1-5; D may be TRBD1 (6 bases). Deletions cut 0 bases from V and 6 bases from J, with 9 bases between. CDR3 length: 14 residues. Looked up from germline, CDR1 is SNHLY and CDR2 is FYNNEI. CDR3 loop: CASSEAQGSQPQHF. The CDR3, as DNA: TGTGCCAGCAGTGAAGCTCAGGGGAGTCAGCCCCAGCATTTT.

The chain combines TRBV27 with TRBJ1-3, with D maybe TRBD1 (5 bases). Per the germline V gene, CDR1 is MNHEY and CDR2 is SMNVEV (reference sequence). Between the trimmed V and J ends, which lost 8 bases and 0 bases, there was a span of 14 bases. The CDR3 consists of 15 residues. The CDR3 DNA sequence: TGTGCCAGCTCCCGGGCGGGGGGCTCTGGAAACACCATATATTTT. Protein: CASSRAGGSGNTIYF.

This clone was detected only once. The chain is built from TRBV5-1 and TRBJ2-3; 8 bases map to TRBD2. Germline assignment: CDR1 SGHRS and CDR2 YFSETQ. The CDR3 is made up of 18 amino acids. J gave up 0 bases and V 2 bases, and 11 bases lay outside the gene matches. CDR3: CASSFFVRGGLSTDTQYF. The DNA of the CDR3 is TGCGCCAGCAGCTTTTTTGTTCGGGGGGGTTTGAGCACAGATACGCAGTATTTT.